This T cell receptor beta chain was profiled in a study of OX40 agonist ivuxolimab in advanced cancers. For the study at large: Six ivuxolimab dose levels, 0.01 to 10 mg/kg, were given intravenously every 2 weeks. A mean age of about 56 years, range about 20 to 79, was recorded, and over 65% were male.

Points on this clone: Its antigen is unidentified.

The CDR3 length is 14 residues. Trimming removed 4 bases at V and 0 bases at J, with 9 bases between. Germline loops: CDR1 SGHRS, CDR2 YFSETQ. Sequenced by immunoSEQ multiplex PCR; TCRdb stores in-frame clones only, minus some. This sample carries tens of thousands of clones, around four fifths of them seen once, and the ten largest clones take 2.5% to 3%. Study-wide results and caveats: CD4+ and CD8+ blood T cells expanded clonally by week 6 at 0.1 to 3.0 mg/kg. Expanded clones were, on average, more numerous in CD8+ T cells than in CD4+.

The clonotype comes from an adult with an advanced solid tumor such as melanoma, head and neck, liver or kidney cancer. This specimen consisted of CD4+ or CD8+ T cells sorted from blood, obtained in a trial of the OX40 agonist ivuxolimab. The chain carries TRBV5-1 and TRBJ2-3; tentative D call: TRBD2 (5 bases). CDR3 sequence: CASSTSGSTDTQYF. The CDR3 nucleotides read TGCGCCAGCAGCACAAGCGGCAGCACAGATACGCAGTATTTT.